This is a list of T cell receptor beta chains from one sample in a study of persistence of HIV-infected CD4 T cells. Sequencing used immunoSEQ multiplex PCR; TCRdb keeps in-frame clones, though not all of them. The sample includes tens of thousands of clones, 75% to 85% seen only once; the top ten take about 3%. The antigens for these receptors are not known. This specimen consisted of CD4+ T cells sorted from PBMCs after approximately 19-hour stimulation, obtained from a patient who received antiretroviral therapy. These receptors were collected from an adult man with HIV who was CMV-seropositive. Both conserved end residues are part of each CDR3. D genes are given only for firm matches. Some rows have no size entry. The others give once, few or many, or a class for an expanded clone.

clone_size,j_call,d_call,v_call,cdr3_aa,cdr3_nt
.,TRBJ2-1,.,TRBV29-1,CSVEATDYSYNEQFF,TGCAGCGTTGAAGCTACCGACTACTCCTACAATGAGCAGTTCTTC
.,TRBJ1-2,.,TRBV28,CASSLRPQLYTF,TGTGCCAGCAGTTTACGGCCCCAATTGTACACCTTC
.,TRBJ2-1,TRBD2,TRBV7-2,CASSLQFSGRGEQFF,TGTGCCAGCAGCCTTCAATTTAGCGGGAGGGGTGAGCAGTTCTTC
.,TRBJ2-2,TRBD2,TRBV19,CASSKGLAGAPGLTGELFF,TGTGCCAGTAGTAAAGGACTAGCGGGGGCACCAGGCCTCACCGGGGAGCTGTTTTTT
.,TRBJ1-3,.,TRBV30,CAWSVWGKRSGNTIYF,TGTGCCTGGAGTGTATGGGGCAAGCGGTCTGGAAACACCATATATTTT
.,TRBJ1-1,.,TRBV6-5,CASSLTGLTEAFF,TGTGCCAGCAGCCTGACGGGGCTTACTGAAGCTTTCTTT
.,TRBJ2-7,TRBD1,TRBV5-1,CASSQSGAAGGTGTYEQYF,TGCGCCAGCAGCCAATCTGGCGCAGCTGGGGGGACAGGGACGTACGAGCAGTACTTC
.,TRBJ1-5,.,TRBV28,CASTPPRFQSGVDNQPQHF,TGTGCCAGCACTCCCCCCCGCTTTCAATCAGGGGTGGACAATCAGCCCCAGCATTTT
few,TRBJ1-2,.,TRBV7-8,CASSLSGLTVYGYTF,TGTGCCAGCAGCTTAAGCGGACTGACAGTCTATGGCTACACCTTC
few,TRBJ1-1,.,TRBV10-3,CAISDAGSGNTEAFF,TGTGCCATCAGTGATGCGGGTAGCGGGAACACTGAAGCTTTCTTT
once,TRBJ1-6,TRBD1,TRBV10-3,CAISESTGHNSPLHF,TGTGCCATCAGTGAGTCGACAGGGCATAATTCACCCCTCCACTTT
once,TRBJ1-1,.,TRBV19,CASSIGKRLNTEAFF,TGTGCCAGTAGTATAGGGAAGCGCCTGAACACTGAAGCTTTCTTT
.,TRBJ2-1,TRBD2,TRBV5-1,CASSSGTSGIHNEQFF,TGCGCCAGCAGCAGTGGAACTAGCGGGATCCACAATGAGCAGTTCTTC